The 2 T cell receptor beta chains below all came from one sample that was sequenced in a study of T cells in Graves' hyperthyroidism and ophthalmopathy. The source material, RNA transcripts, was used to amplify TCR beta CDR3 regions. RT-PCR in the first round (using the HTBI primer set) targeted the TCR CDR3. A single record per CDR3 protein comes from TCRdb applying MiXCR to the multiplex PCR reads. The table includes approximately 710,000 distinct CDR3 sequences, roughly a sixth detected once. The sequencing sample was made of blood. All receptors derive from a man aged 50 to 60 with Graves' hyperthyroidism.

This clonotype occurred a few times. This chain links TRBV28 with TRBJ1-5; D ambiguous. The CDR3 spans 13 residues. The ends were cut back, 8 bases at V and 2 bases at J, with 10 bases in the middle. Germline V gene data show CDR1 as MDHEN and CDR2 as SYDVKM. Here the CDR3 reads CASAGSGNQPQHF. The CDR3 region has the DNA TGTGCCAGCGCGGGATCGGGCAATCAGCCCCAGCATTTT.

J is TRBJ1-1 and V is TRBV9; no clear D. The V gene's germline CDR1 is SGDLS and CDR2 YYNGEE. CDR3 size: 13 residues. Between the trimmed V and J ends, which lost 0 bases and 7 bases, there was a span of 10 bases. The CDR3 nucleotides are TGTGCCAGCAGCGTAGGTGACGTGCATGAAGCTTTCTTT. It codes for CASSVGDVHEAFF. Complete variable domain (other parts from reference TRBV9 and TRBJ1-1): DSGVTQTPKHLITATGQRVTLRCSPRSGDLSVYWYQQSLDQGLQFLIQYYNGEERAKGNILERFSAQQFPDLHSELNLSSLELGDSALYFCASSVGDVHEAFFGQGTRLTVV.